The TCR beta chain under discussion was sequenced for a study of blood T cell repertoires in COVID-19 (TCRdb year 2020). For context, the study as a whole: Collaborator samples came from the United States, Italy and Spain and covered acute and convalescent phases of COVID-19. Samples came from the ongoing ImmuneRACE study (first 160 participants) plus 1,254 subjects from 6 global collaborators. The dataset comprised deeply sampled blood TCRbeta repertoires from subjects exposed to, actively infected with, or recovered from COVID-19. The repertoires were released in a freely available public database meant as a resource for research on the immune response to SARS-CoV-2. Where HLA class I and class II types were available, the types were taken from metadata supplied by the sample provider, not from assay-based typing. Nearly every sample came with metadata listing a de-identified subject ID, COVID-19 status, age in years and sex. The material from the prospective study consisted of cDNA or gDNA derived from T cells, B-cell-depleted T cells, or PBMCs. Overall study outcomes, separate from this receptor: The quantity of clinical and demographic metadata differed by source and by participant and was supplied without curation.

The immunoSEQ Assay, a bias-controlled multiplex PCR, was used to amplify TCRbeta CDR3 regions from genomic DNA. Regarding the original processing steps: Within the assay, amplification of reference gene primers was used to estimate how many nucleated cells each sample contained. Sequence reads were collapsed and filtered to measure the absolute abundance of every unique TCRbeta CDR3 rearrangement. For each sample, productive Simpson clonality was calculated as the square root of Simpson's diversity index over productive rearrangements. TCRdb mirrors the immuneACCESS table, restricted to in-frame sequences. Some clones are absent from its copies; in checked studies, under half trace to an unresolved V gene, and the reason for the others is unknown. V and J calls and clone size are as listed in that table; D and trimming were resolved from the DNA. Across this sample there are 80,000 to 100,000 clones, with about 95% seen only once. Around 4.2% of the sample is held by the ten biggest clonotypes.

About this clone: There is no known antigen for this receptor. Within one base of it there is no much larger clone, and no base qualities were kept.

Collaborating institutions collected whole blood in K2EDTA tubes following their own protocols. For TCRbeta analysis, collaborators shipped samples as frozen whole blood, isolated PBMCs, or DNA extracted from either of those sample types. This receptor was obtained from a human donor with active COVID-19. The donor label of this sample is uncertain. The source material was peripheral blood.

The DNA sequence is TGTGCCAGCCGGGGGGGAACTTACTACACCTTC. The translation is CASRGGTYYTF. Rearrangement joined TRBV6-5 to TRBJ1-2; TRBD1 is possibly the D segment (5 matching bases). Trimming removed 8 bases from V and 10 bases from J, leaving 14 bases between the germline ends. The CDR3 goes from the cysteine to the phenylalanine over 11 residues. Of the read, only the CDR3 DNA is kept; its 33 bases are in frame from base 1. From a lookup of the germline V gene, CDR1 and CDR2 are MNHEY and SVGAGI.